The entry below describes one T cell receptor (beta chain). Its antigen is still unknown. V lost 4 bases, J lost 7 bases, and 9 bases lay in between. Germline CDR1 is SGHNT and CDR2 is YYREEE (reference sequence). CDR3 size: 11 residues. Method: immunoSEQ multiplex PCR; TCRdb's copy keeps in-frame clones and lacks some. The sample includes over 100,000 clones, roughly 84% of them seen just once. The sample comes from a study of graft-versus-host responses after intestinal transplantation. Study-wide context: The whole recipient group had anti-thymocyte globulin induction followed by tacrolimus and steroids for roughly three years. Study-wide results and caveats: Researchers found peak circulating GvH clone levels linked to early post-transplant HvG declines.

The TCR was taken from a human donor who received an intestinal transplant. Material: unstimulated CD4+ T cells sorted from spleen or lymph node cells, obtained before intestinal transplant. The chain is built from TRBV5-4 and TRBJ2-7; D might be TRBD2 (5 bases). In DNA form, the CDR3 reads TGTGCCAGCAGCGGCCCGGGGGAGCAGTACTTC. Its translation: CASSGPGEQYF. The whole variable domain, remainder taken from reference TRBV5-4 and TRBJ2-7, is ETGVTQSPTHLIKTRGQQVTLRCSSQSGHNTVSWYQQALGQGPQFIFQYYREEENGRGNFPPRFSGLQFPNYSSELNVNALELDDSALYLCASSGPGEQYFGPGTRLTVT.